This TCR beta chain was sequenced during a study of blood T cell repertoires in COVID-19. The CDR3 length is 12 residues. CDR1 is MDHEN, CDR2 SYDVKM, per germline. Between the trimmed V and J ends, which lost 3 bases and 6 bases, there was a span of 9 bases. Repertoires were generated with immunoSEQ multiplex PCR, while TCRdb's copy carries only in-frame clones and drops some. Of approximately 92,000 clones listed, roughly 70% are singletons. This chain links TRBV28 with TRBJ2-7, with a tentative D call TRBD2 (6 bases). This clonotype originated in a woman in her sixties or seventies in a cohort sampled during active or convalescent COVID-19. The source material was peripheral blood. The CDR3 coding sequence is TGTGCCAGCAGTTTCGCGGGGTCCGAGCAGTACTTC. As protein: CASSFAGSEQYF.